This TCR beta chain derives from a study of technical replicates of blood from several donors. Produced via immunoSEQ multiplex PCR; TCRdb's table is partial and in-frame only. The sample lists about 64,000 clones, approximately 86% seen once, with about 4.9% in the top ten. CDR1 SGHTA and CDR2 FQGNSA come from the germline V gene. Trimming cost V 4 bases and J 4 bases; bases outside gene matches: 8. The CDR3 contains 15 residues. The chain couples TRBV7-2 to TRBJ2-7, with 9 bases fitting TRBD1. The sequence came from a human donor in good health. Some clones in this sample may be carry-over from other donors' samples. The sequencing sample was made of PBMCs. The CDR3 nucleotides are TGTGCCAGCAGCTCGGGACAGGGCGGCTTATACGAGCAGTACTTC. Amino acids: CASSSGQGGLYEQYF.